This TCR beta chain was identified during a study of glioma-infiltrating T cells after dendritic cell vaccination. About the research overall: Monocyte-derived dendritic cells, cultured approximately seven days with IL-4 and GM-CSF, were pulsed with autologous tumor lysate. Study-level findings and limits: Survival was not directly related to TCR clonality in these patients.

TCRdb keeps only in-frame clones here, not all; method: immunoSEQ multiplex PCR. The table records almost 90,000 clones, roughly 80% of them present only once. Remarks on this clone: Its antigen is not identified.

Time point indicated: after dendritic cell vaccination, including at tumor progression/relapse. Only patients with spare fresh-frozen tumor and over two years of follow-up were included. All glioblastoma patients lacked an isocitrate dehydrogenase mutation. The clonotype originates from a human donor with glioblastoma. Sequencing used blood, obtained after dendritic cell vaccination.

The CDR3 DNA sequence: TGTGCCAGCAGCTTAGTTGGTCGGGGGGGTTCATCCTATAATTCACCCCTCCACTTT. Translation gives CASSLVGRGGSSYNSPLHF. The chain uses TRBV7-2 and TRBJ1-6, with a possible D match to TRBD1 (5 bases). CDR1 is SGHTA, CDR2 FQGNSA, per germline. The CDR3 consists of 19 residues. Trimming removed 1 base from V and 1 base from J, with 17 bases in between.